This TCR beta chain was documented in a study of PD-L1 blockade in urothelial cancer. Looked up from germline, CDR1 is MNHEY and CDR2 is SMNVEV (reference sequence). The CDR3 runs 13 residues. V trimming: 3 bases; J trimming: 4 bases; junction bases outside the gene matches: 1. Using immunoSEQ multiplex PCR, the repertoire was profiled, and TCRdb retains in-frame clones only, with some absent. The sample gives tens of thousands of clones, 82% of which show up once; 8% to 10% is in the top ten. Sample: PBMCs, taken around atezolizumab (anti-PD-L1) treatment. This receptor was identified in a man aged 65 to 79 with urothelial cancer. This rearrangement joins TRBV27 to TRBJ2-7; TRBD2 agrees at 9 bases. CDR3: CASSFSGGYEQYF. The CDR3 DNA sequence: TGTGCCAGCAGTTTTAGCGGGGGATACGAGCAGTACTTC.